This TCR beta chain was retrieved from a study of memory CD4+ T cells and cytomegalovirus serostatus (dated by TCRdb to about 2019). Concerning the study at large: The roughly 35 healthy Belgian adults in the cohort included 9 who were CMV seropositive and approximately 25 who were CMV seronegative. The study sequenced CD4+ memory TCRbeta repertoires of a Belgian cohort with known cytomegalovirus serostatus to replicate a published TCR-based CMV serostatus classifier. On the study overall, not on this receptor specifically: The original-framework classifier achieved a median bootstrapped AUC of almost 0.97 with a 95% CI of 0.76-1.00 on the Belgian cohort. The results were read as suggesting that the CMV-associated TCR signature is, for the most part, present in the CD4+ memory repertoire. Of more than 150 previously reported CMV-associated TCRbeta sequences, approximately 64 appeared in the CD4+ memory repertoires, each in one to five individuals. For CMV serostatus prediction, a median bootstrapped AUC of roughly 0.94 was reached with the original framework, and a median bootstrapped AUC of roughly 0.89 was reached with a US-trained random forest. Only CD4+CD45RO+ memory cells were sequenced, unlike the original study, which covered naive and memory CD4+ and CD8+ populations.

A FACSAria II was used to sort memory CD4+ T cells, defined as single viable CD3+CD4+CD8-CD45RO+ cells. CMV serostatus was determined using a Roche Elecsys assay that detects serum IgG against CMV pp150, pp28, p38 and p52. Once the samples were thawed, total CD4+ T cells were enriched through positive selection using CD4 magnetic microbeads. The samples came from a different study that was designed specifically to examine the CD4+ T cell memory repertoire. Peripheral blood mononuclear cells were isolated and cryopreserved following standard operating procedures; serum was stored at -80 °C. Staining used CD3-PerCP (BW264/56), CD4-APC (RPA-T4), CD45RO-PE (UCHT1) and CD8-Pacific Orange (3B5) antibodies, with Sytox blue excluding non-viable cells. The CDR1 and CDR2 encoded by the germline V gene are SGHTA and FQGNSA. The CDR3 numbers 16 residues from cysteine through phenylalanine. Here the CDR3 DNA is all that survives: 48 bases in frame from base 1. The junction shows trimming of 1 base on V and 3 bases on J, plus 16 bases between the germline ends.

As concerns this clone: The antigen it binds to is not known. No base quality information exists; no much larger clone differs at one position.

The Quick-DNA Microprep Kit was used to extract genomic DNA from the sorted cells. Amplification of TCRbeta DNA was done with the immunoSEQ hsTCRbeta kit, following the protocol from the manufacturer. An Illumina MiSeq instrument was used to sequence the TCRbeta libraries. On the authors' methods: Once out-of-frame sequences had been removed, a few million distinct TCRbeta sequences were left, which works out to an average of roughly 72,000 per individual. Each individual was scored using the number of 164 previously reported CMV-associated TCRbeta sequences that the individual carried and the total number of productive distinct TCRbeta sequences. A beta-binomial model was reimplemented in Python, and scikit-learn random forests with default parameters were trained on data from the US cohort. Classifier performance on the Belgian cohort was summarized as median AUC with percentile confidence intervals calculated over 10,000 bootstrap iterations. TCRdb mirrors the immuneACCESS table, restricted to in-frame sequences. Some clones are absent from its copies; in checked studies, under half trace to an unresolved V gene, and the reason for the others is unknown. V and J calls and clone size are as listed in that table; D and trimming were resolved from the DNA. For this sample there are tens of thousands of clones; less than 80% appear just once. The ten largest clones add up to approximately 5% of the sample.

The chain was built from TRBV7-2 and TRBJ2-7, with TRBD2 as a weak D call on 6 bases. This TCR was recovered from an adult in good health and CMV-seropositive. The specimen was memory CD4+ T cells from blood. The DNA sequence follows: TGTGCCAGCAGCTTAGTGGGTCGCGGACTAAACTACGAGCAGTACTTC. It encodes CASSLVGRGLNYEQYF.